The clone carrying this TCR beta chain has just a few counts. As yet, its antigen is unknown. Researchers prepared the TCRbeta library using unique molecular identifiers, the study reports. TCRdb re-called the PCR reads with MiXCR, one entry per CDR3 protein. The sample holds around 700,000 distinct CDR3 sequences, less than 15% seen once. There are 12 residues in the CDR3. Trimming removed 7 bases from V and 5 bases from J, with 11 bases in between. This sample stems from a study of T-cell reconstitution after alpha-beta-depleted transplantation in children. Study-wide results and limits: At the one-year point after transplant, T-cell counts and TCRbeta diversity were found to come mostly from T cells that had been newly produced. It was reported that alpha-beta T cells came from several hundred expanded graft clones (about two months after transplant). Surviving recipient T cells and thymic progenitors accounted for the high day-60 TCRbeta diversity observed in some patients.

The chain carries TRBV12-3 or TRBV12-4 and TRBJ1-1; D remains ambiguous. This clonotype was obtained from a girl aged 2-10 years with congenital amegakaryocytic thrombocytopenia, due to receive a stem cell transplant. The specimen was PBMCs, collected before TCRalphabeta/CD19-depleted stem cell transplant. CDR3 coding DNA: TGTGCCAGCACTGCCGGCCAGACTGAAGCTTTCTTT. It encodes CASTAGQTEAFF.